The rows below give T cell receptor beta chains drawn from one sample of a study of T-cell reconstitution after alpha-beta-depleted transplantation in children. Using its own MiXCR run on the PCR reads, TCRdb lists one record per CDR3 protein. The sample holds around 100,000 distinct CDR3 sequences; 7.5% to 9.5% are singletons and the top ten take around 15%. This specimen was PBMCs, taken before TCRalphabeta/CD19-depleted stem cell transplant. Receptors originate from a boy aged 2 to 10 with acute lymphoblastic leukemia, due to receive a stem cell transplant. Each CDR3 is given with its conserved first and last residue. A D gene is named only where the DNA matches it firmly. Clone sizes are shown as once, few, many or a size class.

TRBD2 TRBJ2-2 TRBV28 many TGTGCCAGCAGTCGGGGGGGAACCGGGGAGCTGTTTTTT CASSRGGTGELFF
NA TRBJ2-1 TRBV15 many TGTGCCACCAGCAGAGATCTTCTCGCAGGGAACCGGTTAAGTGAGCAGTTCTTC CATSRDLLAGNRLSEQFF
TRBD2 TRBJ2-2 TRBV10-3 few TGTGCCATCAGGCCGGGGAGCGGGGGGTATTTCACCGGGGAGCTGTTTTTT CAIRPGSGGYFTGELFF
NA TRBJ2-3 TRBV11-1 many TGTGCCAGCAGCCCAGCGCTATTGACAGATACGCAGTATTTT CASSPALLTDTQYF
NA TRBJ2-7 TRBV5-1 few TGCGCCAGCAGTTTGTCCGGGGCCCCCTACGAGCAGTACTTC CASSLSGAPYEQYF
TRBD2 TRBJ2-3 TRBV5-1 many TGCGCCAGCAGCTGGACTAGCGGGGGCACAGATACGCAGTATTTT CASSWTSGGTDTQYF
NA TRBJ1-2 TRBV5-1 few TGCGCCAGCAGCCCCGGGACGGAGGGGGGCTACACCTTC CASSPGTEGGYTF
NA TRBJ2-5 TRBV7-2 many TGTGCCAGCAGCTTGAGAGCTAGCAGTCCAGAGACCCAGTACTTC CASSLRASSPETQYF
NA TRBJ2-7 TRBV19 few TGTGCCAGTAGTATTAACGATGTCTCAGAGCAGTACTTC CASSINDVSEQYF
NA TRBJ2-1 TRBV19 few TGTGCCAGTAGTATGCTGGGGGGTCGCTACAATGAGCAGTTCTTC CASSMLGGRYNEQFF
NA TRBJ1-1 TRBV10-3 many TGTGCCATCAGTGGTGGGGTAGGTATGAACACTGAAGCTTTCTTT CAISGGVGMNTEAFF